This T cell receptor beta chain was sequenced for a study of cytomegalovirus exposure and HLA in healthy donors. The PCR contained 60 Vbeta and 13 Jbeta primers. Some clones are missing from TCRdb's copy, which holds only in-frame ones; the method was immunoSEQ multiplex PCR. The sample lists tens of thousands of clones; approximately 80% were seen once. Looked up from germline, CDR1 is LGHNA and CDR2 is YSLEER. The CDR3 is made up of 15 amino acids. The germline V and J ends were trimmed by 8 bases and 7 bases, with 18 bases remaining between them. Specimen: PBMCs. The receptor was derived from a man aged 25-40 years in good health and CMV-seronegative. The chain employs TRBV4-3 and TRBJ1-6, with no clear D. In nucleotides, the CDR3 is TGCGCCAGCCGAATCACTACCGACTGGAATTCACCCCTCCACTTT. Protein: CASRITTDWNSPLHF.